The clone carrying this T cell receptor beta chain showed up just a few times. This sample was included in a study of T-cell reconstitution after alpha-beta-depleted transplantation in children. The CDR3 sequence is 16 residues long. CDR1 is LNHDA and CDR2 is SQIVND in the germline V gene (reference sequence). Trimming at V came to 5 bases and at J to 3 bases, leaving 7 bases not matched to a gene. As it was prepared, the TCRbeta library received unique molecular identifiers. TCRdb reprocessed the PCR reads with MiXCR, giving one entry per CDR3 protein. The sample lists about 400,000 distinct CDR3 sequences, over 20% seen once, with around 3.9% in the top ten.

This clonotype was sampled from a human donor who donated a stem cell graft to a child with acute myeloid leukemia. Material: PBMCs from the stem cell graft donor, obtained from the stem cell graft. J is TRBJ2-1 and V is TRBV19; 10 bases match TRBD2. The CDR3 here is CASSPRAGGFYNEQFF. CDR3 DNA sequence: TGTGCCAGTAGTCCTAGAGCGGGAGGGTTCTACAATGAGCAGTTCTTC.